The rows below give T cell receptor beta chains drawn from one sample of a study of Tregs in tolerant kidney transplant recipients. Generated by immunoSEQ multiplex PCR, the TCRdb table keeps only in-frame clones and is missing some. The repertoire consists of fewer than 150,000 clones, with 92% occurring once and the leading ten covering approximately 0.59%. The sequencing input was CD4+ T cells from blood. The receptors shown here come from a human donor in good health. CDR3s include the opening cysteine and the closing phenylalanine or tryptophan. A D gene is named only where the DNA matches it firmly. Rows may omit the clone size; those that give it use once, few, many or a size class.

size: .; J: TRBJ2-7; V: TRBV7-9; D: .; length: 12; DNA: TGTGCCAGCAGCTGGTCCGCCTACGAGCAGTACTTC; CDR3: CASSWSAYEQYF
size: .; J: TRBJ2-7; V: TRBV30; D: TRBD2; length: 14; DNA: TGTGCCTGGAACCATGGGGGGGGGTCCTACGAGCAGTACTTC; CDR3: CAWNHGGGSYEQYF
size: .; J: TRBJ2-5; V: TRBV29-1; D: .; length: 13; DNA: TGCAGCGTTGAAGGGGAGTACCAAGAGACCCAGTACTTC; CDR3: CSVEGEYQETQYF
size: once; J: TRBJ1-6; V: TRBV5-4; D: .; length: 14; DNA: TGTGCCAGCAGCCGCCGGGACATGGATTCACCCCTCCACTTT; CDR3: CASSRRDMDSPLHF
size: .; J: TRBJ1-6; V: TRBV14; D: .; length: 14; DNA: TGTGCCAGCAGCCAAGGGGACTATAATTCACCCCTCCACTTT; CDR3: CASSQGDYNSPLHF
size: .; J: TRBJ2-1; V: TRBV18; D: TRBD2; length: 15; DNA: TGTGCCAGCTCACAGAATAGCGGGCCCTACAATGAGCAGTTCTTC; CDR3: CASSQNSGPYNEQFF
size: .; J: TRBJ2-7; V: TRBV5-1; D: .; length: 13; DNA: TGCGCCAGCAGCCGGGAGTGGGCCTACGAGCAGTACTTC; CDR3: CASSREWAYEQYF
size: once; J: TRBJ1-1; V: TRBV9; D: .; length: 14; DNA: TGTGCCAGCAGCGGCGGGGCGGTGAACACTGAAGCTTTCTTT; CDR3: CASSGGAVNTEAFF
size: .; J: TRBJ1-2; V: TRBV7-9; D: .; length: 14; DNA: TGTGCCAGCAGCCCTACACAGGGCTACTATGGCTACACCTTC; CDR3: CASSPTQGYYGYTF
size: .; J: TRBJ1-2; V: TRBV19; D: TRBD1; length: 14; DNA: TGTGCCAGTAGTTACCGGGACAGGACTGATGGCTACACCTTC; CDR3: CASSYRDRTDGYTF
size: .; J: TRBJ1-2; V: TRBV4-2; D: .; length: 16; DNA: TGTGCCAGCAGCCTTACTCAGGGGTCGTGGGACTATGGCTACACCTTC; CDR3: CASSLTQGSWDYGYTF
size: .; J: TRBJ2-4; V: TRBV5-8; D: .; length: 16; DNA: TGTGCCAGCAGCTTAGGCAGGATTATAGCCAAAAACATTCAGTACTTC; CDR3: CASSLGRIIAKNIQYF
size: .; J: TRBJ2-5; V: TRBV6-5; D: .; length: 13; DNA: TGTGCCAGCAAGAACAGGGTGGCAGAGACCCAGTACTTC; CDR3: CASKNRVAETQYF
size: .; J: TRBJ2-5; V: TRBV4-1; D: .; length: 15; DNA: TGCGCCAGCAGCCAAGATAAGGACGGCCAAGAGACCCAGTACTTC; CDR3: CASSQDKDGQETQYF
size: .; J: TRBJ1-2; V: TRBV18; D: TRBD1; length: 12; DNA: TGTGCCAGCTCACCAGACAGGGCTGGCTACACCTTC; CDR3: CASSPDRAGYTF
size: .; J: TRBJ2-1; V: TRBV5-1; D: .; length: 15; DNA: TGCGCCAGCAGCTTCGTCCTAAACTCCTACAATGAGCAGTTCTTC; CDR3: CASSFVLNSYNEQFF
size: .; J: TRBJ2-2; V: TRBV7-2; D: TRBD2; length: 15; DNA: TGTGCCAGCAGCTTTAGCGGGCTTAACACCGGGGAGCTGTTTTTT; CDR3: CASSFSGLNTGELFF
size: .; J: TRBJ2-7; V: TRBV2; D: .; length: 13; DNA: TGTGCCAGGGGGGGTCTCAGGGGTTCCGAGCAGTACTTC; CDR3: CARGGLRGSEQYF
size: .; J: TRBJ2-5; V: TRBV6-6; D: TRBD2; length: 16; DNA: TGTGCCAGCAGGCCCACTAGCGGGAGGGCCGGGGAGACCCAGTACTTC; CDR3: CASRPTSGRAGETQYF
size: .; J: TRBJ2-1; V: TRBV2; D: .; length: 15; DNA: TGTGCCAGCAGTGGAAGGACCCAGTCCTACAATGAGCAGTTCTTC; CDR3: CASSGRTQSYNEQFF